One sample yielded the 20 T cell receptor beta chains listed below, sequenced in a study of shared clonotypes between healthy human individuals (dated by TCRdb to about 2020). CD8 naive samples were obtained by positive selection for CCR7 among CD45RO-negative cells, yielding a CD45RA+CCR7+ population from which TemRA cells were excluded. The receptor library was made with the immunoSEQ multiplex PCR assay. Held by TCRdb, this immuneACCESS table contains in-frame sequences only and omits some clones. Under half of the omission traces to an unresolved V gene where checked; the cause of the rest is unknown. Across this sample there are some 630,000 clones, with 95% to 97% seen only once. Jointly, the top ten make up 0.095% to 0.13% of the sample. The sequenced sample consisted of naive CD8+ T cells sorted from blood. Sample cell subset or site, as interpreted from the label and publication: CD45RA+CCR7+. Every receptor here comes from a woman aged 30 to 39 in good health.

This chain connects TRBV29-1 to TRBJ2-1; 7 bases match TRBD1. CDR3 length: 14 amino acids. The V segment lost 4 bases and the J segment 4 bases; nucleotides outside the gene matches: 7. Looked up from germline, CDR1 is SQVTM and CDR2 is ANQGSEA. The CDR3 protein is CSVGGTDRYNEQFF. The CDR3 DNA reads as TGCAGCGTTGGGGGGACAGATCGGTACAATGAGCAGTTCTTC.

The chain has TRBV6-4 and TRBJ2-1; D is unresolved. Trimming took off 2 bases at V and 8 bases at J, with 13 bases between the two ends. Germline CDR1 is MRHNA and CDR2 is SNTAGT. There are 14 residues in the CDR3. The CDR3 bases are TGTGCCAGCAGTGACGTCGGCGGAGTGGATGAGCAGTTCTTC. Translating gives CASSDVGGVDEQFF.

The V call is TRBV13, the J call TRBJ2-2; D is possibly TRBD2 (6 bases). Trimming pared 2 bases from V and 3 bases from J, leaving 10 bases between. CDR3 length: 15 residues. Germline CDR1 and CDR2: PRHDT and FYEKMQ (reference sequence). The CDR3 spells CASSLRGVYTGELFF. CDR3 coding DNA: TGTGCCAGCAGCTTACGCGGGGTTTACACCGGGGAGCTGTTTTTT.

The V and J genes are TRBV7-9 and TRBJ2-5, with D perhaps matching TRBD2 (6 bases). The germline V gene encodes CDR1 SEHNR and CDR2 FQNEAQ (reference sequence). Trimming pared 5 bases from V and 3 bases from J, leaving 19 bases between. The CDR3 has 16 amino acids. Here the CDR3 reads CASSPPPGLEKETQYF. As DNA, the CDR3 is TGTGCCAGCAGCCCGCCTCCGGGACTGGAGAAAGAGACCCAGTACTTC.

The rearrangement joins TRBV28 to TRBJ1-2; 7 positions match TRBD1. Germline CDR1 is MDHEN and CDR2 is SYDVKM. The CDR3 consists of 13 residues. Trimming took 6 bases from V and 8 from J; bases not matched to a gene: 9. The CDR3 sequence: CASSKQTGRGYTF. CDR3 coding DNA: TGTGCCAGCAGCAAACAGACAGGGAGAGGCTACACCTTC.

V and J are TRBV4-1 and TRBJ2-3; 8 positions match TRBD2. Trimming removed 8 bases from V and 3 bases from J; junction bases left unmatched: 10. Germline V gene lookup returns CDR1 MGHRA and CDR2 YSYEKL. This CDR3 comprises 15 residues. Here the CDR3 reads CASRKAGAETDTQYF. CDR3 DNA: TGCGCCAGCCGAAAAGCGGGAGCTGAGACAGATACGCAGTATTTT.

The genes are TRBV4-1 and TRBJ2-1; 11 nucleotides line up with TRBD1. Trimming cost V 2 bases and J 6 bases; bases outside gene matches: 6. CDR1 and CDR2 (germline): MGHRA, YSYEKL. The CDR3 contains 16 residues. The CDR3 nucleotides read TGCGCCAGCAGCCAAAGCCCCGGGACAGGGGGCAATGAGCAGTTCTTC. Translating gives CASSQSPGTGGNEQFF.

The genes are TRBV28 and TRBJ2-3, with TRBD2 matching 8 bases. The J segment lost 6 bases and the V segment lost 1 base, leaving 6 bases of the junction unmatched. CDR1 is MDHEN and CDR2 is SYDVKM in the germline V gene. This CDR3 has 15 residues. CDR3 residues: CASSLYSGRMDTQYF. For the CDR3, the DNA is TGTGCCAGCAGTTTATACAGCGGGAGAATGGATACGCAGTATTTT.

The V and J genes are TRBV28 and TRBJ2-3; TRBD1 matches at 7 bases. This CDR3 is 17 amino acids long. The trim removed 5 bases at V and 0 bases at J, leaving 11 bases unmatched. CDR1 MDHEN and CDR2 SYDVKM come from the germline V gene. The CDR3 reads CASSPRDRVRSTDTQYF. CDR3 DNA sequence: TGTGCCAGCAGTCCACGAGACAGGGTCAGGAGCACAGATACGCAGTATTTT.

The V call is TRBV4-1, the J call TRBJ2-7, with D maybe TRBD2 (5 bases). The CDR3 has 12 amino acids. With 5 bases removed from V and 7 bases from J, the gap between germline ends came to 12 bases. Germline V gene sequence: CDR1 MGHRA, CDR2 YSYEKL. CDR3 residues: CASSWFGGEQYF. CDR3 coding DNA: TGCGCCAGCAGCTGGTTCGGAGGAGAGCAGTACTTC.

In this sample, this clone turned up a few times. The DNA of the CDR3 is TGTGCCAGCACTTACGTTGATGGCTACACCTTC. Amino acid sequence: CASTYVDGYTF. The chain employs TRBV2 and TRBJ1-2; D remains unclear. This CDR3 contains 11 residues. Germline V gives CDR1 SNHLY, CDR2 FYNNEI. Between the trimmed V and J ends, which lost 7 bases and 6 bases, there was a span of 9 bases. The complete variable domain, with remaining parts taken from reference TRBV2 and TRBJ1-2, reads EPEVTQTPSHQVTQMGQEVILRCVPISNHLYFYWYRQILGQKVEFLVSFYNNEISEKSEIFDDQFSVERPDGSNFTLKIRSTKLEDSAMYFCASTYVDGYTFGSGTRLTVV.

CDR3 in DNA: TGTGCCAGCAGTGTCGAGCCCGGACAGGGCACCTCCTACGAGCAGTACTTC. It encodes CASSVEPGQGTSYEQYF. V usage is TRBV2 and J usage is TRBJ2-7; TRBD1 agrees at 8 bases. The CDR3 runs 17 residues. V was clipped by 4 bases and J by 0 bases; unmatched bases: 11. From germline, CDR1 is SNHLY and CDR2 FYNNEI.

V gene TRBV2 combines with J gene TRBJ2-5, with 7 bases matching TRBD2. The CDR3 spans 17 residues. V was pared by 0 bases and J by 1 base, with 8 bases of the junction left unmatched. Germline assignment: CDR1 SNHLY and CDR2 FYNNEI. The CDR3: CASSEALASGLQETQYF. The DNA of the CDR3 is TGTGCCAGCAGTGAAGCGTTGGCTAGCGGTCTCCAAGAGACCCAGTACTTC.

The chain is built from TRBV11-3 and TRBJ2-1; D may be TRBD1 (7 bases). This CDR3 has 17 amino acids. Trimming left V 0 bases short and J 6 bases short, with 18 bases between. Germline assignment: CDR1 SGHNT and CDR2 YENEEA. The CDR3 loop reads CASSLDRGGGWSNEQFF. The CDR3 DNA reads as TGTGCCAGCAGCTTAGATCGCGGAGGGGGCTGGAGCAATGAGCAGTTCTTC.

The genes are TRBV7-9 and TRBJ2-5, with TRBD1 matching over 7 bases. The CDR3 spans 12 residues. The trim removed 6 bases at V and 5 bases at J, leaving 3 bases unmatched. Germline lookup yields CDR1 SEHNR and CDR2 FQNEAQ (reference sequence). CDR3 bases: TGTGCCAGCAGAGGGGGCAGGGAGACCCAGTACTTC. Its protein is CASRGGRETQYF.

J is TRBJ2-7 and V is TRBV2, with 9 bases aligning to TRBD2. The CDR3 covers 13 residues. J gave up 3 bases and V 5 bases, and 2 bases lay outside the gene matches. The germline gives CDR1 SNHLY, CDR2 FYNNEI. Written as DNA, the CDR3 is TGTGCCAGCAGTAGACTAGCGGACTACGAGCAGTACTTC. Amino acid sequence: CASSRLADYEQYF.

The chain carries TRBV2 and TRBJ2-2; D might be TRBD2 (6 bases). The germline V gene has CDR1 SNHLY and CDR2 FYNNEI. Between the trimmed V and J ends, which lost 8 bases and 0 bases, there was a span of 13 bases. The CDR3 totals 15 residues. The CDR3 DNA follows: TGTGCCAGCCACTCCGGGACTTCGAACACCGGGGAGCTGTTTTTT. Its protein product is CASHSGTSNTGELFF.

This chain links TRBV25-1 with TRBJ2-1; no clear D gene. With 4 bases removed from V and 4 bases from J, the gap between germline ends came to 5 bases. The CDR3 runs to 12 residues. Germline V gene lookup returns CDR1 MGHDK and CDR2 SYGVNS. DNA of the CDR3: TGTGCCAGCAGTGTAGAATACAATGAGCAGTTCTTC. Its translation is CASSVEYNEQFF.

This sequence joins TRBV5-1 and TRBJ2-3, with 8 bases identical to TRBD1. CDR3 size: 16 residues. Germline trimming cut 4 bases from V and 4 bases from J; bases unmatched to any gene: 11. Looked up from germline, CDR1 is SGHRS and CDR2 is YFSETQ. The CDR3 spells CASSRMGQGASDTQYF. In nucleotides, the CDR3 is TGCGCCAGCAGCCGAATGGGTCAGGGGGCGTCAGATACGCAGTATTTT.

This clone was seen once. The rearrangement joins TRBV28 to TRBJ1-1, with D uncertain. V was shortened by 1 base and J by 1 base, with 13 bases between the two germline ends. The CDR3 extends over 16 amino acids. In germline, CDR1 is MDHEN, CDR2 SYDVKM. The CDR3 nucleotides are TGTGCCAGCAGTTTATCCCTACCCCTTACGAACACTGAAGCTTTCTTT. As protein: CASSLSLPLTNTEAFF. Complete variable domain (other parts from reference TRBV28 and TRBJ1-1): DVKVTQSSRYLVKRTGEKVFLECVQDMDHENMFWYRQDPGLGLRLIYFSYDVKMKEKGDIPEGYSVSREKKERFSLILESASTNQTSMYLCASSLSLPLTNTEAFFGQGTRLTVV.